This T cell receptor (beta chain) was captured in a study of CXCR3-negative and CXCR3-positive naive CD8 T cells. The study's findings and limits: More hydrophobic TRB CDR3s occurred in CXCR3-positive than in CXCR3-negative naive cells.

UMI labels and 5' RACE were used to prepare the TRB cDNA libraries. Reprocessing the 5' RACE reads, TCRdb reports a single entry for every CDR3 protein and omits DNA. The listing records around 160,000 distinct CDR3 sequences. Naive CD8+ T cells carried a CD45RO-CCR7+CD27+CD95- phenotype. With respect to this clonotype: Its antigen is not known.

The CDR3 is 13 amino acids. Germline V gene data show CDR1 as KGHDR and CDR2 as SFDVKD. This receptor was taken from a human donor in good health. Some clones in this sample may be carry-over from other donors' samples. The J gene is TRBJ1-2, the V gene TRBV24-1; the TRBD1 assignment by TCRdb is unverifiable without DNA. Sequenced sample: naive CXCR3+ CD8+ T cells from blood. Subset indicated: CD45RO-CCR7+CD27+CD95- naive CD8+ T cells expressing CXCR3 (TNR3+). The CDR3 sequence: CATSQGVDYGYTF.